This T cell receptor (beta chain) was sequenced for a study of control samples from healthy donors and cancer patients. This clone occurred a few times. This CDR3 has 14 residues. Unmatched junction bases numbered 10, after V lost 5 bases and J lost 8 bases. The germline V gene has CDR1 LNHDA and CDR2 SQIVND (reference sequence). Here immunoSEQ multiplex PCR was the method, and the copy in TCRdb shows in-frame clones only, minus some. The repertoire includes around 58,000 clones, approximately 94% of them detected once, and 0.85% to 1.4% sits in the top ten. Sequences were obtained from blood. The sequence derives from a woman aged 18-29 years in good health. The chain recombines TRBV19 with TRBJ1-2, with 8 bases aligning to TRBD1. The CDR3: CASSYSGQGPGYTF. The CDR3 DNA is TGTGCCAGTAGTTATTCCGGACAGGGCCCCGGCTACACCTTC.